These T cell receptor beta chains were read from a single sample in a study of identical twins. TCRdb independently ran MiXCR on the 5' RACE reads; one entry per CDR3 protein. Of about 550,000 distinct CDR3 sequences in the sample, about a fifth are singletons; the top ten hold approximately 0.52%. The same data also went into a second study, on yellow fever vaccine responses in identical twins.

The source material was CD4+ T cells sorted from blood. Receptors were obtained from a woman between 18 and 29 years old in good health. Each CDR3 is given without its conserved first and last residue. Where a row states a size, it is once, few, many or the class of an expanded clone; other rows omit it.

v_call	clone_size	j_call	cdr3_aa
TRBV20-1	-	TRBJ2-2	SAFETSGRGRTGELF
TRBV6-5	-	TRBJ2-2	ASSYDSNTGELF
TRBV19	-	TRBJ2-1	ASSIPTFYNEQF
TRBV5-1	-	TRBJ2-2	ASSREIGLGPGELF
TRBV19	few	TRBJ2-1	ASSILNEQF
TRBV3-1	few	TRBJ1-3	ASSQGGGSGNTIY
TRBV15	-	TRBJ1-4	ATSRVDRDREKLF
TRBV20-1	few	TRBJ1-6	SARAGPGGLNSPLH
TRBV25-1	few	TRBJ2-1	ASSATTGADVNEQF
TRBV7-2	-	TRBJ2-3	ASSPGQGGKQY
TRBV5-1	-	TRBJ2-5	ASSLGWRNQETQY
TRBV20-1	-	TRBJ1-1	SAPWATEAF
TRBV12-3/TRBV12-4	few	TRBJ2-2	ASSLGSSAGELF
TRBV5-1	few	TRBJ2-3	ASSLSVSSTDTQY
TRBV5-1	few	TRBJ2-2	ASSLLSSGANTGELF
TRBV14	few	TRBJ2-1	ASSPQGIRGNEQF
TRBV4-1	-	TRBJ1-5	ASSQGGAKGNQPQH
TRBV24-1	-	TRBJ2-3	ATSDSGGGIFTDTQY
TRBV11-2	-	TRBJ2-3	ASSFSLAGGSRADTQY
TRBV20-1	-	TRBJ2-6	CALGLAGHSGANVLT
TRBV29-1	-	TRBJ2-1	SFDAGVTYNEQF
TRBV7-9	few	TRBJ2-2	ASSPWTGGANTGELF
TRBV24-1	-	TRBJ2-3	ATSSRAMDTQY
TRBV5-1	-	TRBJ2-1	ASSVAGPYNEQF
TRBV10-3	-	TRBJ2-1	AIRPTGAGEQF
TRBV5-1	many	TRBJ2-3	ASSAPPSGGASDTQY
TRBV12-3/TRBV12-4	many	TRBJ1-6	ASSLNSNSPLH
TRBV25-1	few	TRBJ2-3	ASSELRTSPGDTQY